One sample yielded the 13 T cell receptor beta chains listed below, sequenced in a study of control samples from healthy donors and cancer patients. Generated by immunoSEQ multiplex PCR, the TCRdb table keeps only in-frame clones and is missing some. The sample lists some 250,000 clones, approximately 80% occurring once. The specimen was PBMCs. Every receptor here comes from a woman aged 60-70 years with lung cancer.

The V and J genes are TRBV5-1 and TRBJ1-1; a possible D gene is TRBD1 (6 bases). V dropped 2 bases and J dropped 1 base, with 9 bases sitting between them. CDR1 is SGHRS, CDR2 YFSETQ, per germline. The CDR3 is 14 residues long. This chain's CDR3 is CASSFGQRNTEAFF. For the CDR3, the DNA is TGCGCCAGCAGCTTCGGACAGAGGAACACTGAAGCTTTCTTT.

The chain employs TRBV6-5 and TRBJ2-7, with 8 bases matching TRBD1. The CDR3 runs 12 residues. CDR1 and CDR2 (germline): MNHEY, SVGAGI. V shed 7 bases and J 5 bases; nucleotides not matched to a gene: 4. The CDR3 region is CASTDRVDEQYF. The CDR3 bases are TGTGCCAGCACGGACAGGGTGGACGAGCAGTACTTC.

Notes on this clone: The sample has other DNA sequences that encode this CDR3 too. The V call is TRBV15, the J call TRBJ2-5; no reliable D call. Germline CDR1 reads LNHNV; CDR2 reads YYDKDF (reference sequence). The V end lost 6 bases, the J end lost 2 bases, and 16 bases lay between the germline ends. This CDR3 spans 15 amino acids. The CDR3 sequence: CATSRKPENQETQYF. The DNA for the CDR3 is TGTGCCACCAGTAGGAAGCCCGAAAATCAAGAGACCCAGTACTTC.

This chain connects TRBV19 to TRBJ1-5; 7 positions agree with TRBD1. The V and J ends lost 3 bases and 5 bases, in that order; junction bases with no gene match: 10. Germline V gene data show CDR1 as LNHDA and CDR2 as SQIVND (reference sequence). The CDR3 sequence is 16 residues long. CDR3 region: CASSMDSAGGYQPQHF. DNA for the CDR3: TGTGCCAGTAGTATGGATTCGGCAGGGGGTTATCAGCCCCAGCATTTT.

Comments on this clone: Other DNA variants within this sample encode the same CDR3. This chain uses TRBV11-2 with TRBJ1-6, with D unclear. CDR1 is SGHAT, CDR2 FQNNGV, per germline. Deletions cut 4 bases from V and 6 bases from J, with 1 base between. CDR3 length: 11 amino acids. CDR3 coding DNA: TGTGCCAGCAGCTCTAATTCACCCCTCCACTTT. Protein: CASSSNSPLHF.

Here the CDR3 reads CATSRSHGQGSVGGYTF. CDR3 bases: TGTGCCACCAGCCGCAGCCACGGACAGGGTTCCGTAGGTGGCTACACCTTC. This chain links TRBV24-1 with TRBJ1-2; TRBD1 aligns across 8 bases. In germline, CDR1 is KGHDR, CDR2 SFDVKD. The length of the CDR3 is 17 residues. V was pared by 7 bases and J by 7 bases, with 19 bases of the junction left unmatched.

This clone appeared a few times. The chain joins TRBV5-5 to TRBJ2-5; possibly TRBD2 for D (5 bases). The V gene lost 0 bases and the J gene lost 3 bases, with 9 bases spanning the gap. This CDR3 has 14 residues. Germline V gene data show CDR1 as SGHKS and CDR2 as YYEKEE (reference sequence). CDR3 residues: CASSLAKGEETQYF. In DNA form, the CDR3 reads TGTGCCAGCAGCTTGGCCAAGGGAGAAGAGACCCAGTACTTC. Looking up the rest from reference TRBV5-5 and TRBJ2-5 gives the full variable domain: DAGVTQSPTHLIKTRGQQVTLRCSPISGHKSVSWYQQVLGQGPQFIFQYYEKEERGRGNFPDRFSARQFPNYSSELNVNALLLGDSALYLCASSLAKGEETQYFGPGTRLLVL.

The chain recombines TRBV10-3 with TRBJ2-1; D tentatively reads TRBD1 or TRBD2 (5 bases each). V was pared by 5 bases and J by 8 bases, with 13 bases between. From germline, CDR1 is ENHRY and CDR2 SYGVKD. This CDR3 has 13 amino acids. DNA for the CDR3: TGTGCCATCAGTTCAGGGAGTAGCGATGAGCAGTTCTTC. It codes for CAISSGSSDEQFF.

The chain has TRBV2 and TRBJ1-5; TRBD1 agrees at 9 bases. CDR1 is SNHLY and CDR2 is FYNNEI in the germline V gene. With 5 bases clipped from V and 4 bases from J, the junction kept 3 bases outside the gene matches. The CDR3 is 14 residues long. CDR3 loop: CASSQTGGNQPQHF. For the CDR3, the DNA is TGTGCCAGCAGTCAGACAGGGGGTAATCAGCCCCAGCATTTT.

This chain connects TRBV9 to TRBJ1-6, with unresolved D. Trimming shortened V by 3 bases and J by 4 bases, and 14 bases separated the two germline ends. Germline CDR1 and CDR2: SGDLS and YYNGEE. CDR3 length equals 16 residues. The DNA for the CDR3 is TGTGCCAGCAGCGAGGGTCCGTCGGGGTATAATTCACCCCTCCACTTT. Protein: CASSEGPSGYNSPLHF.

V usage is TRBV25-1 and J usage is TRBJ1-4, with a tentative D call TRBD1 (6 bases). V was shortened by 4 bases and J by 10 bases, with 10 bases between the two germline ends. The CDR3 contains 12 residues. Germline V gene sequence: CDR1 MGHDK, CDR2 SYGVNS. CDR3 DNA: TGTGCCAGCAGTGGGGAAGGGGGAAAACTGTTTTTT. It yields the protein CASSGEGGKLFF.

The J gene is TRBJ2-7, the V gene TRBV28; D is uncertain. Germline V lookup: CDR1 MDHEN, CDR2 SYDVKM. The CDR3 sequence is 11 residues long. The V gene lost 2 bases and the J gene lost 4 bases, with 3 bases spanning the gap. CDR3 in amino acids: CASSLAYEQYF. DNA for the CDR3: TGTGCCAGCAGTTTAGCTTACGAGCAGTACTTC.

V is TRBV7-2 and J is TRBJ2-1; TRBD1 matches at 7 bases. V was pared by 5 bases and J by 0 bases, with 7 bases of the junction left unmatched. CDR3 length: 16 residues. Germline CDR1 is SGHTA and CDR2 is FQGNSA. The CDR3 here is CASSPQTGSSYNEQFF. The DNA of the CDR3 is TGTGCCAGCAGCCCCCAGACAGGGAGCTCCTACAATGAGCAGTTCTTC.